Listed here are 24 T cell receptor beta chains from one sample, sequenced in a study of blood T cell repertoires in COVID-19. This table comes from immunoSEQ multiplex PCR, and its TCRdb copy is limited to in-frame clones, with some not included. The sample has 200,000 or so clones; 80% to 90% are singletons. The specimen sequenced was peripheral blood. The receptors stem from a woman aged 55 to 70 who had recovered from COVID-19.

In nucleotides, the CDR3 is TGTGCCAGCAGCTTGGCGGGGTACGAGCAGTACTTC. Encoded protein: CASSLAGYEQYF. This chain connects TRBV3-1 (or the pseudogene TRBV3-2) to TRBJ2-7; a weak D match, TRBD2 (6 bases). CDR1 is LGHDT and CDR2 is YNNKEL in the germline V gene (reference sequence). The CDR3 length is 12 residues. V was trimmed by 5 bases and J by 4 bases, leaving 9 bases between them.

The CDR3 is CASSLEGVIAFF. The CDR3 nucleotides read TGTGCCAGCAGCTTGGAAGGGGTTATAGCTTTCTTT. This chain joins TRBV11-2 and TRBJ1-1; a weak D match, TRBD1 (5 bases). V was cut by 3 bases and J by 10 bases, with 12 bases left in between. Germline V gene sequence: CDR1 SGHAT, CDR2 FQNNGV. The CDR3 sequence is 12 residues long. Complete variable domain (other parts from reference TRBV11-2 and TRBJ1-1): EAGVAQSPRYKIIEKRQSVAFWCNPISGHATLYWYQQILGQGPKLLIQFQNNGVVDDSQLPKDRFSAERLKGVDSTLKIQPAKLEDSAVYLCASSLEGVIAFFGQGTRLTVV.

The chain is built from TRBV6-6 and TRBJ1-2, with TRBD1 matching over 7 bases. The germline V gene has CDR1 MNHNY and CDR2 SVGAGI (reference sequence). J lost 1 base, V lost 6 bases, and 8 bases had no gene match. The CDR3 sequence is 15 residues long. The CDR3 DNA sequence: TGTGCCAGCAGCAGCGCGACAGGGTTTAACTATGGCTACACCTTC. Translating it yields CASSSATGFNYGYTF.

The gene calls are TRBV15 and TRBJ1-2, with D perhaps matching TRBD1 (6 bases). The length of the CDR3 is 16 residues. Trimming took off 0 bases at V and 2 bases at J, with 13 bases between the two ends. Germline V gene sequence: CDR1 LNHNV, CDR2 YYDKDF (reference sequence). The CDR3 nucleotides read TGTGCCACCAGCAGAGATCTTATAGGGGGAAACTATGGCTACACCTTC. The encoded protein is CATSRDLIGGNYGYTF.

In regard to this clone: At one of its ends the junction is not consistent with the germline gene, which may arise from a read error. The gene calls are TRBV7-7 and TRBJ2-5; the match to TRBD2 covers 13 bases. The germline CDR1 and CDR2 sequences are SSHAT and FNYEAQ (reference sequence). The CDR3 extends over 17 amino acids. The CDR3 nucleotides are TGTGCTAGCAGCTTAGCAGGGACTAGCGGGGACCAAGAGACCCAGTACTTC. It yields the protein CASSLAGTSGDQETQYF.

The rearrangement joins TRBV18 to TRBJ2-4, with 11 bases identical to TRBD2. The CDR3 runs 16 residues. Trimming took 3 bases from V and 2 from J; bases not matched to a gene: 3. Germline values: CDR1 KGHSH, CDR2 LQKENI. CDR3 sequence (DNA): TGTGCCAGCTCACCTCTAGCGGGGGGCTCCAAAAACATTCAGTACTTC. Residues: CASSPLAGGSKNIQYF.

This chain links TRBV6-6 with TRBJ2-1; 10 nucleotides agree with TRBD2. The length of the CDR3 is 15 residues. Trimming cost V 6 bases and J 5 bases; bases outside gene matches: 7. In germline, CDR1 is MNHNY, CDR2 SVGAGI (reference sequence). The CDR3 DNA sequence: TGTGCCAGCAGACGACCCGGGACTAGCGACAATGAGCAGTTCTTC. Amino acid sequence: CASRRPGTSDNEQFF.

The V call is TRBV19, the J call TRBJ1-5, with TRBD1 matching over 8 bases. The V gene's germline CDR1 is LNHDA and CDR2 SQIVND (reference sequence). The CDR3 is 13 residues long. With V trimmed by 2 bases and J by 6 bases, 0 bases remained unmatched. CDR3 region: CASSIQGAQPQHF. The CDR3 DNA reads TGTGCCAGTAGTATACAGGGGGCTCAGCCCCAGCATTTT.

V usage is TRBV5-1 and J usage is TRBJ2-3, with TRBD2 identical over 12 bases. Germline CDR1 reads SGHRS; CDR2 reads YFSETQ. J lost 6 bases, V lost 4 bases, and 3 bases had no gene match. The CDR3 extends over 14 amino acids. The CDR3 region has the DNA TGCGCCAGCAGCGGAGGACTAGCGGGGGATACGCAGTATTTT. Encoded protein: CASSGGLAGDTQYF.

The chain combines TRBV6-6 with TRBJ2-5, with TRBD1 identical over 10 bases. V dropped 6 bases and J dropped 4; count of bases not matched to a gene: 5. Germline V gene data show CDR1 as MNHNY and CDR2 as SVGAGI (reference sequence). The CDR3 spans 14 residues. Here the CDR3 DNA reads TGTGCCAGCAGCGACAGGGGGCGCGGAGAGACCCAGTACTTC. This gives the protein CASSDRGRGETQYF.

The chain employs TRBV10-3 and TRBJ2-2, with 7 bases lining up with TRBD1. The germline V gene has CDR1 ENHRY and CDR2 SYGVKD. The CDR3 sequence is 19 residues long. V dropped 0 bases and J dropped 0; count of bases not matched to a gene: 10. The CDR3 coding sequence is TGTGCCATCAGTGAGTCCCCACTCGCCGGGACAGCGAACACCGGGGAGCTGTTTTTT. Encoded protein: CAISESPLAGTANTGELFF.

V usage is TRBV11-2 and J usage is TRBJ2-3; TRBD2 is a possible D gene (5 bases). V lost 9 bases to trimming and J lost 2 bases, with 12 bases between them. CDR3 length equals 13 residues. Looked up from germline, CDR1 is SGHAT and CDR2 is FQNNGV. The CDR3 region is CASIKRLTDTQYF. The DNA for the CDR3 is TGTGCCAGTATTAAGCGGCTCACAGATACGCAGTATTTT.

This clone showed up just once. V and J are TRBV7-8 and TRBJ1-2; the D is unclear. V gave up 0 bases and J gave up 0 bases, with 8 bases separating them. Per germline, CDR1 SGHVS and CDR2 FQNEAQ. This CDR3 is 15 amino acids long. The CDR3 reads CASSLAPGTNYGYTF. Written as DNA, the CDR3 is TGTGCCAGCAGCTTAGCGCCCGGGACTAACTATGGCTACACCTTC.

The genes are TRBV19 and TRBJ2-3; no clear D gene. Germline V gives CDR1 LNHDA, CDR2 SQIVND (reference sequence). The CDR3 is 13 amino acids. V was clipped by 3 bases and J by 7 bases, with 11 bases between them. CDR3 residues: CASSMRGPNTQYF. The CDR3 DNA reads as TGTGCCAGTAGTATGAGAGGTCCGAATACGCAGTATTTT.

The J gene is TRBJ2-7, the V gene TRBV5-1; the D gene is possibly TRBD2 (5 bases). Deletions cut 1 base from V and 5 bases from J, with 10 bases between. Germline V gene data show CDR1 as SGHRS and CDR2 as YFSETQ. CDR3 length: 13 amino acids. This CDR3 reads CASSLRGSHEQYF. CDR3 nucleotides: TGCGCCAGCAGCTTGAGAGGGTCCCACGAGCAGTACTTC.

This chain connects TRBV6-5 to TRBJ1-2; possible D gene TRBD1, 5 bases. The CDR3 sequence is 15 residues long. Trimming cost V 4 bases and J 8 bases, with 20 bases left between them. Germline CDR1 reads MNHEY; CDR2 reads SVGAGI. Here the CDR3 reads CASSSVGQGIVGYTF. As DNA, the CDR3 is TGTGCCAGCAGTTCAGTTGGGCAGGGAATCGTGGGCTACACCTTC.

The chain is built from TRBV12-5 and TRBJ2-2, with D maybe TRBD1 (6 bases). Germline V gives CDR1 LGHNT, CDR2 FRNRAP. This CDR3 region has 14 residues. Trimming pared 4 bases from V and 8 bases from J, leaving 14 bases between. This CDR3 reads CASGSGHKEGELFF. The DNA for the CDR3 is TGTGCTAGTGGTTCGGGACATAAGGAGGGGGAGCTGTTTTTT.

The table lists this clone with a count of one. The chain links TRBV20-1 to TRBJ1-2; 9 positions agree with TRBD1. This CDR3 is 14 amino acids long. Germline V gene sequence: CDR1 DFQATT, CDR2 SNEGSKA (reference sequence). J was trimmed by 3 bases and V by 3 bases; bases with no gene match: 5. CDR3 protein: CSASNRDRDYGYTF. Written as DNA, the CDR3 is TGCAGTGCTAGTAACCGGGACAGGGACTATGGCTACACCTTC.

This clone appeared many times. J is TRBJ1-2 and V is TRBV27; 10 nucleotides agree with TRBD1. Trimming took 5 bases from V and 1 from J; bases not matched to a gene: 4. The CDR3 runs to 15 residues. The germline V gene has CDR1 MNHEY and CDR2 SMNVEV (reference sequence). The CDR3 DNA sequence: TGTGCCAGCAGTACCTGGACAGGGGGTAACTATGGCTACACCTTC. Its protein product is CASSTWTGGNYGYTF.

The V gene is TRBV5-6, the J gene TRBJ1-2; 7 bases line up with TRBD1. The CDR3 length is 15 residues. V was pared by 3 bases and J by 8 bases, with 13 bases of the junction left unmatched. Germline lookup yields CDR1 SGHDT and CDR2 YYEEEE. The CDR3 DNA is TGTGCCAGCAGCTCCATACAGGGGACCTTCGGAGGCTACACCTTC. Amino acids: CASSSIQGTFGGYTF.

The CDR3 nucleotides are TGTGCCAGCAGCTTAGCTGCGAAAGAAGCTTTCTTT. Translation gives CASSLAAKEAFF. The V call is TRBV7-8, the J call TRBJ1-1; D remains unclear. This CDR3 is built from 12 residues. V lost 0 bases to trimming and J lost 8 bases, with 7 bases between them. Germline V gene sequence: CDR1 SGHVS, CDR2 FQNEAQ.

V is TRBV5-1 and J is TRBJ1-2, with TRBD1 identical over 10 bases. The CDR3 is 16 amino acids. The trim removed 4 bases at V and 1 base at J, leaving 7 bases unmatched. CDR1 is SGHRS and CDR2 is YFSETQ in the germline V gene. The CDR3 loop is CASSGPTGGSNYGYTF. Written as DNA, the CDR3 is TGCGCCAGCAGCGGTCCGACAGGGGGCAGTAACTATGGCTACACCTTC.

On this clone itself: Within the sample, other DNA sequences also encode this same CDR3. This chain uses TRBV19 with TRBJ1-1; unclear D gene. This CDR3 is built from 14 residues. V was cut by 3 bases and J by 5 bases, with 13 bases left in between. Germline values: CDR1 LNHDA, CDR2 SQIVND (reference sequence). CDR3 in amino acids: CASSIRGLGTEAFF. In nucleotides, the CDR3 is TGTGCCAGTAGTATTCGAGGGTTGGGGACTGAAGCTTTCTTT.

Remarks on this clone: A read error may produce the germline difference seen at one junction end. The chain combines TRBV27 with TRBJ2-1; D gene ambiguous. The CDR3 extends over 16 amino acids. CDR1 is MNHEY and CDR2 is SMNVEV in the germline V gene (reference sequence). CDR3 in DNA: TGTGCCGGCAGAATGACATTTACCGTCTCCTACAATGAGCAGTTCTTC. Residues: CAGRMTFTVSYNEQFF.